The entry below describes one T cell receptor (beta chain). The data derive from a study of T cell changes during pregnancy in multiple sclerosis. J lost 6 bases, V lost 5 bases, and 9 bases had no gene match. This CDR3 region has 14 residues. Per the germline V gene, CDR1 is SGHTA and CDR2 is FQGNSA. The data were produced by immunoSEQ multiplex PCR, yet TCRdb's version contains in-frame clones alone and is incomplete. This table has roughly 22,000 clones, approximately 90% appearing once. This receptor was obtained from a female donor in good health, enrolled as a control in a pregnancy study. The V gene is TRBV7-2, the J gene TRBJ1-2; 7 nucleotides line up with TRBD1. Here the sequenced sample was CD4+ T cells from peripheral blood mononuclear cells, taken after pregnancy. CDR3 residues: CASSPRQGLDGYTF. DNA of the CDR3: TGTGCCAGCAGCCCACGACAGGGTTTAGATGGCTACACCTTC. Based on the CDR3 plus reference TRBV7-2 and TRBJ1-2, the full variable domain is GAGVSQSPSNKVTEKGKDVELRCDPISGHTALYWYRQSLGQGLEFLIYFQGNSAPDKSGLPSDRFSAERTGGSVSTLTIQRTQQEDSAVYLCASSPRQGLDGYTFGSGTRLTVV.